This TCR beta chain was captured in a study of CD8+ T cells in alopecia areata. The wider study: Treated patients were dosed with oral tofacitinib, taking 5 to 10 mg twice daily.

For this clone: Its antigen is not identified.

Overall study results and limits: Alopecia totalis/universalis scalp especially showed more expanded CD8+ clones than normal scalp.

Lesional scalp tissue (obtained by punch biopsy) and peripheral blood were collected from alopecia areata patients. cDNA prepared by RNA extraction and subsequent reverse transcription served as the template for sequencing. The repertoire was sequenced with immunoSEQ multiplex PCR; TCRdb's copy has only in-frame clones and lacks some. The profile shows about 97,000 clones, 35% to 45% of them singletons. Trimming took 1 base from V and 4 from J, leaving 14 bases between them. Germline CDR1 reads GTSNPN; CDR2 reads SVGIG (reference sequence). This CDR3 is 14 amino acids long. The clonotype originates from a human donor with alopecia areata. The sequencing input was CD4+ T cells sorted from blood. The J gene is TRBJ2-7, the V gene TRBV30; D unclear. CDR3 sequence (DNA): TGTGCCTGGAGTGGACGGGTGAGTGGGTACGAGCAGTACTTC. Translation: CAWSGRVSGYEQYF.